The rows below give T cell receptor beta chains drawn from one sample of a study of T cell repertoires in cytomegalovirus infection. For these TCRs, the target antigens are not known. TCRdb passed the reads through MiXCR, listing each CDR3 protein once. The sample records around 750,000 distinct CDR3 sequences, 32% being singletons. This specimen consisted of cultured CD8+ T cells from PBMCs, obtained from culture after CMV antigen stimulation. The source of these receptors is a human donor in good health (CMV status not recorded). Some clones in this sample may be carry-over from other donors' samples. CDR3s include the opening cysteine and the closing phenylalanine or tryptophan. The D gene is left open where the match is weak. Clone size is stated in some rows and not others, as once, few, many or a class when expanded.

J gene	V gene	clone size	D gene	CDR3 DNA	CDR3 protein
TRBJ2-1	TRBV6-5	-	TRBD2	TGTGCCAGCAGTGGGGGACTAGCGGGGGTGAACAATGAGCAGTTCTTC	CASSGGLAGVNNEQFF
TRBJ2-4	TRBV7-2	-	-	TGTGCCAGCAGTAGTCAGGGGGGAGAGACCAAAAACATTCAGTACTTC	CASSSQGGETKNIQYF
TRBJ1-5	TRBV6-5	many	-	TGTGCCAGCAGTTACGGGGGGGGCAATCAGCCCCAGCATTTT	CASSYGGGNQPQHF
TRBJ2-7	TRBV6-5	few	-	TGTGCCAGCAGTGGCTTCTTCCTTACCGGGACTCCTTACGAGCAGTACTTC	CASSGFFLTGTPYEQYF
TRBJ2-1	TRBV2	many	TRBD1	TGTGCCAGCCGACAGGGCCGAAATGAGCAGTTCTTC	CASRQGRNEQFF
TRBJ2-3	TRBV12-3/TRBV12-4	-	TRBD2	TGTGCCAGCAGCGTGGGCCTAGCGGGGGCGGATACGCAGTATTTT	CASSVGLAGADTQYF
TRBJ1-2	TRBV6-5	few	-	TGTGCCAGCAGTTACTCAAGGGGGGGCGGCTATGGCTACACCTTC	CASSYSRGGGYGYTF
TRBJ2-5	TRBV2	-	TRBD2	TGTGCCAGCAGTGAAGCGAGCAGCGGGGGACTCGGTGAGACCCAGTACTTC	CASSEASSGGLGETQYF
TRBJ2-2	TRBV6-2/TRBV6-3	many	-	TGTGCCAGCAGTTACCCTTGGGGGACGAACACCGGGGAGCTGTTTTTT	CASSYPWGTNTGELFF
TRBJ1-3	TRBV6-1	-	-	TGTGCCAGCAGGGCACAGTACTCTGGAAACACCATATATTTT	CASRAQYSGNTIYF
TRBJ1-6	TRBV15	-	TRBD1	TGTGCCACCAGCACAACCGGGACAGCCTCCCACTTT	CATSTTGTASHF
TRBJ2-2	TRBV11-3	-	TRBD2	TGTGCCAGCAGCCGTAGCGGGGGGACCTCCGGGGAGCTGTTTTTT	CASSRSGGTSGELFF
TRBJ2-2	TRBV7-6	-	-	TGTGCCAGCAGCGATAGTGGTACTTGGGACTTGAACACCGGGGAGCTGTTTTTT	CASSDSGTWDLNTGELFF
TRBJ1-5	TRBV7-2	many	-	TGTGCCAGCAGCCCAGGGGAGGGATTGAATCAGCCCCAGCATTTT	CASSPGEGLNQPQHF
TRBJ2-7	TRBV6-5	-	TRBD2	TGTGCCAGCAGCTTAACTAGCGGGGGGCCCTCCTACGAGCAGTACTTC	CASSLTSGGPSYEQYF
TRBJ2-5	TRBV14	-	TRBD2	TGTGCCAGCAGCCAAGACCACAGGCGGGGGGCGTTCTCTACCTGGGAGACCCAGTACTTC	CASSQDHRRGAFSTWETQYF
TRBJ1-2	TRBV13	-	TRBD1	TGTGCCAGCAGCTTAAGAGGGGGCGGTGGCTACACCTTC	CASSLRGGGGYTF
TRBJ1-2	TRBV3-1	few	TRBD1	TGTGCCAGCAGCCAAACCCCGGGACAGCTCTATGGCTACACCTTC	CASSQTPGQLYGYTF
TRBJ1-6	TRBV5-1	few	-	TGCGCCAGCAGCTCTACTTCCGACAGACCCTATTCACCCCTCCACTTT	CASSSTSDRPYSPLHF
TRBJ2-7	TRBV2	-	-	TGTGCCACCATGCGCCTGGCGCTTAGAGGGCTCGAGCAGTACTTC	CATMRLALRGLEQYF
TRBJ2-3	TRBV27	-	-	TGTGCCAGCAGTCCGTATCGCACAGATACGCAGTATTTT	CASSPYRTDTQYF
TRBJ2-5	TRBV6-5	-	TRBD1	TGTGCCAGCAGTTACTCGAGCAGGGGGTCTGAGACCCAGTACTTC	CASSYSSRGSETQYF
TRBJ1-2	TRBV6-5	-	-	TGTGCCAGCAGTCCCGACAGGCTCGCTGGCTACACCTTC	CASSPDRLAGYTF
TRBJ1-2	TRBV19	once	-	TGTGCCAGTACCCCGGCGATACAGAATCTCTATGGCTACACCTTC	CASTPAIQNLYGYTF